Each of the 21 T cell receptor beta chains below was sequenced from the same sample in a study of T cell repertoires in ileal Crohn's disease. Time point of the sample: neoterminal ileum biopsy at postoperative endoscopy, about 6 months after surgery. Only in-frame clones appear in the TCRdb table, and some are missing; sequencing was by immunoSEQ multiplex PCR. The sample shows about 2,400 clones, 70% to 90% of them seen only once. Material: ileal tissue. These receptors all stem from an adult with Crohn's disease.

This clone is a singleton in its sample. The V call is TRBV28, the J call TRBJ1-1; D may be TRBD1 (6 bases). With 10 bases removed from V and 5 bases from J, the gap between germline ends came to 17 bases. Germline CDR1 reads MDHEN; CDR2 reads SYDVKM. This CDR3 has 13 residues. CDR3 nucleotide sequence: TGTGCCACAACAGGGTTGGGGCGAACTGAAGCTTTCTTT. Its protein is CATTGLGRTEAFF.

The chain employs TRBV6-5 and TRBJ1-6, with 8 positions matching TRBD1. Germline V gene data show CDR1 as MNHEY and CDR2 as SVGAGI. This CDR3 has 14 residues. With 7 bases clipped from V and 5 bases from J, the junction kept 4 bases outside the gene matches. The CDR3, as DNA: TGTGCCAGCAATGGACAGGGTCATAATTCACCCCTCCACTTT. Protein: CASNGQGHNSPLHF.

The gene calls are TRBV28 and TRBJ2-7; a weak D match, TRBD1 (6 bases). Per the germline V gene, CDR1 is MDHEN and CDR2 is SYDVKM. There are 14 residues in the CDR3. V dropped 5 bases and J dropped 7 bases, with 18 bases sitting between them. The CDR3 DNA is TGTGCCAGCAGTCCCCCCGTAACAGGGCAAGAGCAGTACTTC. It encodes CASSPPVTGQEQYF.

CDR3 amino acids: CASSLGQPEQYF. Here the CDR3 DNA reads TGTGCCAGCAGTCTCGGACAGCCCGAGCAGTACTTC. The rearrangement uses TRBV6-5 and TRBJ2-7, with D possibly TRBD1 on 6 matching bases. CDR1 is MNHEY and CDR2 is SVGAGI in the germline V gene. CDR3 size: 12 residues. The V end lost 5 bases, the J end lost 6 bases, and 11 bases lay between the germline ends.

The V gene is TRBV6-1, the J gene TRBJ1-5; the match to TRBD1 covers 8 bases. The CDR3 length is 16 residues. The ends lost 3 bases at V and 6 bases at J; junction bases unmatched: 10. Germline values: CDR1 MNHNS, CDR2 SASEGT. As DNA, the CDR3 is TGTGCCAGCAGTGACAGTTCGACAGGGGCGGTTCAGCCCCAGCATTTT. Translation gives CASSDSSTGAVQPQHF.

This clone was observed once. The rearrangement joins TRBV6-4 to TRBJ2-6; D gene unclear. CDR1 and CDR2 (germline): MRHNA, SNTAGT. Trimming took off 2 bases at V and 0 bases at J, with 5 bases between the two ends. The CDR3 is 15 amino acids. CDR3 sequence: CASSDRSSGANVLTF. The CDR3 DNA is TGTGCCAGCAGTGACAGGAGCTCTGGGGCCAACGTCCTGACTTTC.

This clone is termed large. The gene calls are TRBV27 and TRBJ1-5; a weak D match, TRBD1 (6 bases). This CDR3 is built from 12 residues. Trimming removed 3 bases from V and 7 bases from J, with 7 bases in between. In germline, CDR1 is MNHEY, CDR2 SMNVEV (reference sequence). This CDR3 is CASSLQGQPQHF. The CDR3 nucleotides read TGTGCCAGCAGTTTGCAGGGGCAGCCCCAGCATTTT.

The chain links TRBV11-2 to TRBJ2-7; the match to TRBD1 covers 9 bases. There are 14 residues in the CDR3. V shed 4 bases and J 3 bases; nucleotides not matched to a gene: 4. Germline values: CDR1 SGHAT, CDR2 FQNNGV. The CDR3 spells CASSSGTGYYEQYF. The CDR3 region has the DNA TGTGCCAGCAGCTCCGGGACAGGGTACTACGAGCAGTACTTC.

The chain recombines TRBV9 with TRBJ2-4; D is perhaps TRBD1 (6 bases). Per the germline V gene, CDR1 is SGDLS and CDR2 is YYNGEE. This CDR3 has 13 amino acids. V was pared by 2 bases and J by 8 bases, with 11 bases between. The CDR3 loop is CASSVAGADIQYF. DNA of the CDR3: TGTGCCAGCAGCGTGGCAGGGGCGGACATTCAGTACTTC.

This clone was counted a single time. The chain employs TRBV7-2 and TRBJ2-1, with 11 nucleotides matching TRBD2. This CDR3 contains 16 residues. Germline CDR1 reads SGHTA; CDR2 reads FQGNSA. The V gene end was trimmed by 5 bases and the J gene end by 9 bases; junction bases not matched to a gene: 12. This CDR3 reads CASSHVHSGRAVEQFF. The CDR3 DNA sequence: TGTGCCAGCAGCCACGTGCATAGCGGGAGGGCGGTTGAGCAGTTCTTC.

The CDR3 protein is CASSPGFLTHTEAFF. Written as DNA, the CDR3 is TGTGCCAGCAGCCCAGGGTTCCTGACACACACTGAAGCTTTCTTT. The V call is TRBV6-5, the J call TRBJ1-1; tentatively, D is TRBD1 (5 bases). V lost 6 bases, J lost 3 bases, and 17 bases lay in between. The CDR3 runs to 15 residues. Germline V gene lookup returns CDR1 MNHEY and CDR2 SVGAGI.

The chain is built from TRBV5-1 and TRBJ2-1; D call uncertain. The CDR3 contains 13 residues. The germline CDR1 and CDR2 sequences are SGHRS and YFSETQ. V was clipped by 1 base and J by 4 bases, with 6 bases between them. The CDR3 loop is CASSLQTYNEQFF. Written as DNA, the CDR3 is TGCGCCAGCAGCTTGCAGACATACAATGAGCAGTTCTTC.

The rearrangement joins TRBV19 to TRBJ2-3; possibly TRBD1 for D (5 bases). V lost 5 bases and J 2 bases, leaving 17 bases between the germline ends. This CDR3 has 16 amino acids. Germline V gene lookup returns CDR1 LNHDA and CDR2 SQIVND (reference sequence). CDR3 DNA sequence: TGTGCCAGTAGTGTACAAAGGACATTATCCACAGATACGCAGTATTTT. Its translation is CASSVQRTLSTDTQYF.

The V call is TRBV5-5, the J call TRBJ2-2; D unclear. Trimming cost V 0 bases and J 5 bases, with 5 bases left between them. This CDR3 is built from 13 residues. The V gene's germline CDR1 is SGHKS and CDR2 YYEKEE (reference sequence). The CDR3 sequence: CASSLEWTGELFF. The CDR3 DNA follows: TGTGCCAGCAGCTTGGAGTGGACCGGGGAGCTGTTTTTT.

The chain recombines TRBV6-5 with TRBJ2-2; TRBD1 matches 7 bases. Per the germline V gene, CDR1 is MNHEY and CDR2 is SVGAGI. The CDR3 runs to 15 residues. J gave up 7 bases and V 8 bases, and 13 bases lay outside the gene matches. CDR3 DNA: TGTGCCAGCGGTAGAACAGGGGTTTCAAACGGGGAGCTGTTTTTT. Protein sequence: CASGRTGVSNGELFF.

The genes are TRBV2 and TRBJ1-4; TRBD1 matches at 8 bases. V shed 6 bases and J 3 bases; nucleotides not matched to a gene: 6. This CDR3 is 15 amino acids long. Germline V gene lookup returns CDR1 SNHLY and CDR2 FYNNEI. CDR3 sequence reads: CASRPGQGPNEKLFF. For the CDR3, the DNA is TGTGCCAGCAGACCTGGACAGGGCCCTAATGAAAAACTGTTTTTT.

This rearrangement joins TRBV6-6 to TRBJ1-6, with D perhaps matching TRBD1 (5 bases). V shed 4 bases and J shed 10 bases, with 20 bases lying between them. The CDR3 length is 16 residues. From germline, CDR1 is MNHNY and CDR2 SVGAGI (reference sequence). The CDR3 DNA reads TGTGCCAGCAGTTCCAGCAGGGCAGGGTCTGGATCACCCCTCCACTTT. Translating gives CASSSSRAGSGSPLHF.

This clone came up a few times. J is TRBJ2-7 and V is TRBV6-1; D call uncertain. Germline CDR1 and CDR2: MNHNS and SASEGT. Trimming left V 4 bases short and J 0 bases short, with 13 bases between. The CDR3 is made up of 15 amino acids. The CDR3 DNA sequence: TGTGCCAGCAGTGGCTTTGCCGGGCCCTCCTACGAGCAGTACTTC. As protein: CASSGFAGPSYEQYF.

The rearrangement uses TRBV4-1 and TRBJ2-1; 8 nucleotides line up with TRBD1. The CDR3 covers 15 residues. CDR1 is MGHRA, CDR2 YSYEKL, per germline. The junction had 8 bases not matched to a gene; V was cut back by 4 bases and J by 6 bases. The CDR3 bases are TGCGCCAGCAGCCTGGGGCAGGGGGCCCTCAATGAGCAGTTCTTC. This translates into CASSLGQGALNEQFF.

This clone was observed a handful of times. The V and J genes are TRBV19 and TRBJ1-1; weak D call: TRBD1 (5 bases). V dropped 9 bases and J dropped 9 bases, with 14 bases sitting between them. The CDR3 runs to 11 residues. Germline-derived CDR1 and CDR2 are LNHDA and SQIVND (reference sequence). CDR3 bases: TGTGCCAGCCTTAAGGGGAGACAAGCTTTCTTT. Translating it yields CASLKGRQAFF.

This clone was seen a single time. The chain joins TRBV7-2 to TRBJ1-6; 10 nucleotides align to TRBD1. Unmatched junction bases numbered 6, after V lost 7 bases and J lost 9 bases. Germline V gene data show CDR1 as SGHTA and CDR2 as FQGNSA. This CDR3 region has 14 residues. CDR3 coding DNA: TGTGCCAGCACGGGACAGGGGACTGGTTCACCCCTCCACTTT. Translated, it gives CASTGQGTGSPLHF. The variable domain in full, completed from reference TRBV7-2 and TRBJ1-6, reads GAGVSQSPSNKVTEKGKDVELRCDPISGHTALYWYRQSLGQGLEFLIYFQGNSAPDKSGLPSDRFSAERTGGSVSTLTIQRTQQEDSAVYLCASTGQGTGSPLHFGNGTRLTVT.